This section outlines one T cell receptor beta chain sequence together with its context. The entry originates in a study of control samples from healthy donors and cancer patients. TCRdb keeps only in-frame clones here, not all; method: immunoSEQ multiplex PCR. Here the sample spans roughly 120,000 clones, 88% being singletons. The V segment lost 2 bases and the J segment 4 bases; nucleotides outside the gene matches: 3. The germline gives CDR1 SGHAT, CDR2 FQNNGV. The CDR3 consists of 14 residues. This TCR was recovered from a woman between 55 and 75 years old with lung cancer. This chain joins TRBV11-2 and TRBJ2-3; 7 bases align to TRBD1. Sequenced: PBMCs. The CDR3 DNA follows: TGTGCCAGCAGCTTAAGACAGGGCGCAGATACGCAGTATTTT. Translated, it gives CASSLRQGADTQYF. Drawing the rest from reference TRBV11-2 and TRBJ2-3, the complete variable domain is EAGVAQSPRYKIIEKRQSVAFWCNPISGHATLYWYQQILGQGPKLLIQFQNNGVVDDSQLPKDRFSAERLKGVDSTLKIQPAKLEDSAVYLCASSLRQGADTQYFGPGTRLTVL.